These 24 T cell receptor beta chains share one sample of origin, sequenced in a study of cytomegalovirus exposure and HLA in healthy donors (dated by TCRdb to about 2017). Preparation of the library involved the immunoSEQ multiplex PCR assay. For the multiplex PCR, a mixture combining 60 forward primers for TCR Vbeta segments and 13 reverse primers for TCR Jbeta segments was used. Drawn from immuneACCESS, this table holds only the in-frame rearrangements with V and J called that TCRdb kept. Clones are partly lost; checked studies trace under half to an unresolved V gene and leave the rest unexplained. This sample holds around 170,000 clones; roughly 80% were observed only once. The ten largest clones add up to 1.3% to 1.5% of the sample. The sequenced sample was PBMCs. The receptors shown here come from a girl between 5 and 17 years old in good health and CMV-seropositive.

The chain links TRBV27 to TRBJ2-1; a weak D match, TRBD2 (6 bases). Germline V gene data show CDR1 as MNHEY and CDR2 as SMNVEV (reference sequence). Trimming left V 3 bases short and J 9 bases short, with 12 bases between. This CDR3 comprises 13 residues. CDR3 DNA sequence: TGTGCCAGCAGTTTGGAGGGAGGAATTGAGCAGTTCTTC. Protein sequence: CASSLEGGIEQFF.

This clone appeared once. This rearrangement joins TRBV10-3 to TRBJ2-7, with D perhaps TRBD2 (6 bases). The germline CDR1 and CDR2 sequences are ENHRY and SYGVKD. The CDR3 totals 14 residues. The V and J ends lost 2 bases and 5 bases respectively, with 13 bases between them. CDR3 protein: CAISESGQQHEQYF. In nucleotides, the CDR3 is TGTGCCATCAGTGAGAGCGGGCAGCAACACGAGCAGTACTTC.

This sequence joins TRBV6-1 and TRBJ1-5; perhaps TRBD1 as D (5 bases). The CDR3 consists of 15 residues. The V end was cut by 2 bases, the J end by 5 bases, with 13 bases between. The germline gives CDR1 MNHNS, CDR2 SASEGT. The CDR3 DNA sequence: TGTGCCAGCAGTGAACTGGGGCGCAACTATCAGCCCCAGCATTTT. It specifies CASSELGRNYQPQHF.

This chain connects TRBV29-1 to TRBJ2-1; TRBD2 agrees at 10 bases. Germline assignment: CDR1 SQVTM and CDR2 ANQGSEA. This CDR3 spans 14 amino acids. Trimming cost V 4 bases and J 10 bases; bases outside gene matches: 10. The CDR3 is CSVAGLAGVGEQFF. CDR3 sequence (DNA): TGCAGCGTTGCCGGGCTAGCGGGAGTAGGCGAGCAGTTCTTC.

The chain joins TRBV29-1 to TRBJ2-7, with TRBD1 as a possible D gene (7 bases). This CDR3 contains 12 residues. Trimming took 6 bases from V and 4 from J, leaving 13 bases between them. The germline gives CDR1 SQVTM, CDR2 ANQGSEA. The CDR3 bases are TGCAGCGTCAGGGGGGACAGATACGAGCAGTACTTC. Its protein product is CSVRGDRYEQYF.

This clone was seen just once. This chain links TRBV11-2 with TRBJ2-7; 10 nucleotides line up with TRBD2. The length of the CDR3 is 15 residues. Germline V gives CDR1 SGHAT, CDR2 FQNNGV. Losses at the gene ends were 5 bases for V and 3 bases for J; bases not matched to a gene: 7. As DNA, the CDR3 is TGTGCCAGCAGCGTAGTGGCTAGCGGGAGCTACGAGCAGTACTTC. Protein: CASSVVASGSYEQYF.

The chain joins TRBV7-9 to TRBJ1-2, with D tentatively TRBD1 (5 bases). Germline V gene data show CDR1 as SEHNR and CDR2 as FQNEAQ (reference sequence). V shed 5 bases and J shed 6 bases, with 22 bases lying between them. The CDR3 length is 16 residues. The CDR3 sequence: CASSLDVGTRRDGYTF. The CDR3 nucleotides are TGTGCCAGCAGCCTCGATGTCGGGACTCGGAGGGATGGCTACACCTTC. Supplemented by reference TRBV7-9 and TRBJ1-2, the full variable domain reads DTGVSQNPRHKITKRGQNVTFRCDPISEHNRLYWYRQTLGQGPEFLTYFQNEAQLEKSRLLSDRFSAERPKGSFSTLEIQRTEQGDSAMYLCASSLDVGTRRDGYTFGSGTRLTVV.

The chain is built from TRBV10-3 and TRBJ2-2; 9 bases match TRBD1. CDR1 and CDR2 from the germline V gene are ENHRY and SYGVKD. This CDR3 is 14 amino acids long. V lost 11 bases to trimming and J lost 7 bases; unmatched junction nucleotides: 11. DNA of the CDR3: TGTGCCTCATCAGCGGGACAGGGTTTCGGGGAGCTGTTTTTT. Translating gives CASSAGQGFGELFF.

The chain recombines TRBV5-8 with TRBJ1-2; D call uncertain. The CDR3 contains 10 residues. The V end was cut by 7 bases, the J end by 4 bases, with 5 bases between. In germline, CDR1 is SGHTS, CDR2 YDEGEE. CDR3 region: CASEIYGYTF. CDR3 in DNA: TGTGCCAGCGAGATCTATGGCTACACCTTC.

The chain joins TRBV9 to TRBJ2-1; weak D call: TRBD2 (6 bases). The germline V and J ends were trimmed by 4 bases and 5 bases, with 13 bases remaining between them. The germline CDR1 and CDR2 sequences are SGDLS and YYNGEE. The CDR3 consists of 14 residues. Here the CDR3 DNA reads TGTGCCAGCAGCCCCCAGGGACTCCACAATGAGCAGTTCTTC. It translates to CASSPQGLHNEQFF. Full variable domain (remainder filled in from reference TRBV9 and TRBJ2-1): DSGVTQTPKHLITATGQRVTLRCSPRSGDLSVYWYQQSLDQGLQFLIQYYNGEERAKGNILERFSAQQFPDLHSELNLSSLELGDSALYFCASSPQGLHNEQFFGPGTRLTVL.

The V and J genes are TRBV11-2 and TRBJ2-3; 11 bases align to TRBD2. CDR1 is SGHAT, CDR2 FQNNGV, per germline. This CDR3 has 16 amino acids. The V gene end was trimmed by 6 bases and the J gene end by 6 bases; junction bases not matched to a gene: 11. The CDR3 DNA sequence: TGTGCCAGCAGTCGTGTTAGCGGGAGGGCAGGCGATACGCAGTATTTT. Encoded protein: CASSRVSGRAGDTQYF.

The chain is built from TRBV29-1 and TRBJ2-7; maybe TRBD1 (5 bases). Germline V gene sequence: CDR1 SQVTM, CDR2 ANQGSEA. The CDR3 consists of 13 residues. Deletions cut 7 bases from V and 5 bases from J, with 18 bases between. The CDR3 nucleotides read TGCAGCGCTGGGAAGGGGATGAGCGACGAGCAGTACTTC. Its protein is CSAGKGMSDEQYF.

Here the CDR3 reads CASSYLRTGSSYEQYF. DNA of the CDR3: TGTGCCAGCAGTTACCTGCGGACAGGTAGCTCCTACGAGCAGTACTTC. The V and J genes are TRBV6-5 and TRBJ2-7; TRBD1 agrees at 7 bases. V dropped 2 bases and J dropped 0; count of bases not matched to a gene: 7. CDR1 and CDR2 from the germline V gene are MNHEY and SVGAGI. CDR3 length: 16 amino acids.

The gene calls are TRBV15 and TRBJ2-3, with a tentative D call TRBD1 (5 bases). V lost 1 base to trimming and J lost 2 bases, with 10 bases between them. Germline CDR1 and CDR2: LNHNV and YYDKDF (reference sequence). This CDR3 contains 15 residues. The CDR3 sequence: CATSRGGRFTDTQYF. The CDR3 DNA follows: TGTGCCACCAGCAGAGGGGGCCGATTCACAGATACGCAGTATTTT.

V gene TRBV6-5 combines with J gene TRBJ1-2; no clear D gene. This CDR3 comprises 13 residues. Trimming took off 0 bases at V and 4 bases at J, with 6 bases between the two ends. Germline-derived CDR1 and CDR2 are MNHEY and SVGAGI. CDR3 in DNA: TGTGCCAGCAGTTACTCGTTTAGCTATGGCTACACCTTC. The encoded protein is CASSYSFSYGYTF.

In this sample, this clone turned up a few times. The V and J genes are TRBV6-1 and TRBJ2-2; 9 nucleotides align to TRBD1. Germline trimming cut 7 bases from V and 6 bases from J; bases unmatched to any gene: 9. This CDR3 has 15 residues. Per germline, CDR1 MNHNS and CDR2 SASEGT. The CDR3 DNA follows: TGTGCCAGCATCTACAGGGGGCGCTGGCCCGGGGAGCTGTTTTTT. Protein product: CASIYRGRWPGELFF.

The chain employs TRBV19 and TRBJ2-5; TRBD2 might be the D (6 bases). Trimming shortened V by 0 bases and J by 2 bases, and 28 bases separated the two germline ends. CDR3 length: 21 residues. Germline CDR1 and CDR2: LNHDA and SQIVND (reference sequence). Written as DNA, the CDR3 is TGTGCCAGTAGTATAGACCCATGGAGGGGCCGCGGGGTTGGCGTTCAAGAGACCCAGTACTTC. Encoded protein: CASSIDPWRGRGVGVQETQYF.

The chain recombines TRBV19 with TRBJ2-2; D gene unclear. The germline V gene encodes CDR1 LNHDA and CDR2 SQIVND (reference sequence). The CDR3 is 14 residues long. The ends were cut back, 7 bases at V and 0 bases at J, with 9 bases in the middle. CDR3 region: CASNQAANTGELFF. CDR3 coding DNA: TGTGCCAGTAATCAGGCAGCGAACACCGGGGAGCTGTTTTTT.

This chain links TRBV7-9 with TRBJ1-1; 8 bases agree with TRBD1. Germline CDR1 and CDR2: SEHNR and FQNEAQ (reference sequence). Trimming removed 1 base from V and 4 bases from J; junction bases left unmatched: 11. The CDR3 sequence is 17 residues long. Written as DNA, the CDR3 is TGTGCCAGCAGCTTAGAAGCCGGGACAGGTGGCGGCACTGAAGCTTTCTTT. Protein product: CASSLEAGTGGGTEAFF.

The chain carries TRBV10-3 and TRBJ2-1; 11 nucleotides match TRBD1. Germline CDR1 is ENHRY and CDR2 is SYGVKD. This CDR3 comprises 14 residues. V trimming: 6 bases; J trimming: 5 bases; junction bases outside the gene matches: 3. The CDR3: CAIRDRGLNNEQFF. CDR3 nucleotide sequence: TGTGCCATCAGGGACAGGGGGCTAAACAATGAGCAGTTCTTC.

The chain links TRBV6-5 to TRBJ2-5, with D perhaps TRBD2 (5 bases). Germline V gene lookup returns CDR1 MNHEY and CDR2 SVGAGI. The CDR3 has 13 residues. V shed 6 bases and J shed 5 bases, with 13 bases lying between them. The CDR3 sequence is CASSLLGMETQYF. As DNA, the CDR3 is TGTGCCAGCAGCCTTCTCGGGATGGAGACCCAGTACTTC.

The chain is built from TRBV7-2 and TRBJ2-1; 12 positions match TRBD2. V was pared by 2 bases and J by 0 bases, with 8 bases of the junction left unmatched. CDR3 size: 19 residues. Germline CDR1 SGHTA, CDR2 FQGNSA. CDR3 bases: TGTGCCAGCAGCTTATGGGCTAGCGGGAGGGTAGCCTCCTACAATGAGCAGTTCTTC. It yields the protein CASSLWASGRVASYNEQFF. Drawing the rest from reference TRBV7-2 and TRBJ2-1, the complete variable domain is GAGVSQSPSNKVTEKGKDVELRCDPISGHTALYWYRQSLGQGLEFLIYFQGNSAPDKSGLPSDRFSAERTGGSVSTLTIQRTQQEDSAVYLCASSLWASGRVASYNEQFFGPGTRLTVL.

The chain uses TRBV28 and TRBJ1-3; D possibly corresponds to TRBD1 (5 bases). This CDR3 region has 17 residues. V lost 7 bases and J 2 bases, leaving 21 bases between the germline ends. Germline V gene lookup returns CDR1 MDHEN and CDR2 SYDVKM. The CDR3 DNA is TGTGCCAGCACCTCAATGGGAGGGGATGGAACTGGAAACACCATATATTTT. Protein: CASTSMGGDGTGNTIYF.

The chain combines TRBV29-1 with TRBJ1-1; D call uncertain. CDR3 size: 13 residues. Looked up from germline, CDR1 is SQVTM and CDR2 is ANQGSEA. Trimming took off 7 bases at V and 0 bases at J, with 12 bases between the two ends. The CDR3 is CSAHNSMNTEAFF. The CDR3 DNA follows: TGCAGCGCACACAATTCGATGAACACTGAAGCTTTCTTT.